These T cell receptor beta chains were read from a single sample in a study of T cells in localized non-small cell lung cancer. Profiling relied on immunoSEQ multiplex PCR, and the TCRdb table lists in-frame clones only, not all of them. The sample consists of fewer than 20,000 clones, around 80% of them appearing once. Sequencing was performed on peripheral blood, taken before any cancer treatment. These TCRs come from a male donor older than 55 with stage III lung adenocarcinoma. Each CDR3 is given with its conserved first and last residue. The D gene is left open where the match is weak. Some rows have no size entry. The others give once, few or many, or a class for an expanded clone.

v_call	clone_size	j_call	d_call	cdr3_aa	cdr3_nt
TRBV6-1	-	TRBJ2-7	-	CASGNYAGVAYEQYF	TGTGCCAGCGGAAATTATGCAGGGGTTGCTTACGAGCAGTACTTC
TRBV14	-	TRBJ2-4	-	CASSPHLHGNIQYF	TGTGCCAGCAGCCCCCATCTCCACGGAAACATTCAGTACTTC
TRBV5-1	-	TRBJ2-1	TRBD2	CASSLGTGGSSYNEQFF	TGCGCCAGCAGCTTGGGGACGGGGGGGAGCTCCTACAATGAGCAGTTCTTC
TRBV6-4	-	TRBJ1-2	-	CASSAGTPYGYTF	TGTGCCAGCTCCGCCGGGACACCCTATGGCTACACCTTC
TRBV27	-	TRBJ2-7	TRBD1	CASSFNAGGHEQYF	TGTGCCAGCAGTTTTAACGCAGGGGGCCACGAGCAGTACTTC
TRBV18	-	TRBJ2-5	-	CASSRSAEETQYF	TGTGCCAGCTCACGGTCGGCAGAAGAGACCCAGTACTTC
TRBV6-5	-	TRBJ1-3	-	CASTQGGGNTIYF	TGTGCCAGCACCCAGGGAGGTGGAAACACCATATATTTT
TRBV6-5	-	TRBJ1-1	TRBD1	CASSDRVRDAFF	TGTGCCAGCAGTGACAGGGTAAGGGATGCTTTCTTT
TRBV18	-	TRBJ2-7	TRBD2	CASSPPSSSGGVEQYF	TGTGCCAGCTCACCACCATCGTCTAGCGGGGGTGTAGAGCAGTACTTC
TRBV10-2	-	TRBJ2-3	-	CASSENSQYRTSTDTQYF	TGCGCCAGCAGTGAAAACAGTCAATACAGAACTAGCACAGATACGCAGTATTTT
TRBV2	-	TRBJ2-5	TRBD2	CASNSGGWETQYF	TGTGCCAGCAATAGCGGGGGATGGGAGACCCAGTACTTC
TRBV6-1	few	TRBJ2-3	-	CASSEVSDTQYF	TGTGCCAGCAGTGAAGTGTCAGATACGCAGTATTTT
TRBV11-2	-	TRBJ2-1	-	CASRETGEQFF	TGTGCCAGCAGGGAGACTGGTGAGCAGTTCTTC
TRBV27	-	TRBJ2-1	TRBD1	CASSQRQGSVPVNEQFF	TGTGCCAGCAGTCAGCGACAGGGTTCGGTACCGGTAAATGAGCAGTTCTTC
TRBV2	-	TRBJ2-3	-	CASQGFSDTQYF	TGTGCCAGCCAAGGGTTCTCAGATACGCAGTATTTT
TRBV5-1	-	TRBJ2-7	TRBD1	CASSFSTGGSPTRLYEQYF	TGCGCCAGCAGCTTCTCGACAGGGGGCTCACCCACTCGACTCTACGAGCAGTACTTC
TRBV30	once	TRBJ1-5	-	CAWSGGHRQPQHF	TGTGCCTGGAGTGGAGGGCACCGTCAGCCCCAGCATTTT
TRBV19	-	TRBJ1-1	-	CASTPRGGTRSEAFF	TGTGCCAGTACTCCCCGCGGGGGGACGAGGTCTGAAGCTTTCTTT
TRBV2	once	TRBJ2-2	-	CASSALYVRGGVGELFF	TGTGCCAGCAGCGCCCTCTACGTCCGAGGCGGTGTCGGGGAGCTGTTTTTT
TRBV19	few	TRBJ2-2	TRBD1	CASSALRTGGKFGELFF	TGTGCCAGTAGTGCTTTGAGGACAGGGGGCAAATTTGGGGAGCTGTTTTTT
TRBV10-2	-	TRBJ1-2	-	CASSIGEGYTF	TGCGCCAGCAGTATAGGGGAAGGCTACACCTTC
TRBV30	once	TRBJ1-5	-	CAWRETNRDTRSSNQPQHF	TGTGCCTGGAGGGAAACGAACCGGGACACGAGATCGAGCAATCAGCCCCAGCATTTT
TRBV10-3	-	TRBJ1-2	-	CAISATHRDYGYTF	TGTGCCATCAGTGCGACGCACAGGGACTATGGCTACACCTTC